Below are 29 T cell receptor beta chains sequenced from a single sample in a study of a mutant IDH1 vaccine in newly diagnosed glioma. The sample's time point: week 23, last vaccination. A single vaccine dose contained 300 ug of mutant IDH1 20-mer peptide, and topical imiquimod was used with it. Method: immunoSEQ multiplex PCR; TCRdb's copy keeps in-frame clones and lacks some. The data hold around 41,000 clones, with about 79% observed a single time. For these receptors, no antigen is known. The starting material was PBMCs, obtained from a glioma patient whose treatment included an IDH1 peptide vaccine. All receptors derive from a woman in her forties with glioma. Some clones in this sample may be carry-over from other donors' samples.

This chain links TRBV2 with TRBJ1-2; D ambiguous. Trimming removed 3 bases from V and 4 bases from J, with 3 bases in between. The CDR3 contains 11 residues. Germline assignment: CDR1 SNHLY and CDR2 FYNNEI. The CDR3 loop is CASSDAYGYTF. CDR3 bases: TGTGCCAGCAGTGATGCCTATGGCTACACCTTC.

This clone occurred a few times. The chain joins TRBV9 to TRBJ2-7; D is perhaps TRBD1 or TRBD2 (5 bases each). Germline loops: CDR1 SGDLS, CDR2 YYNGEE. The CDR3 has 15 residues. Trimming shortened V by 0 bases and J by 0 bases, and 10 bases separated the two germline ends. The CDR3 protein is CASSVGGESSYEQYF. CDR3 coding DNA: TGTGCCAGCAGCGTAGGAGGGGAGAGCTCCTACGAGCAGTACTTC.

The count of this clone is one. This chain connects TRBV7-2 to TRBJ2-7; 7 bases map to TRBD1. Trimming at V came to 2 bases and at J to 5 bases, leaving 6 bases not matched to a gene. The CDR3 loop spans 14 amino acids. CDR1 is SGHTA and CDR2 is FQGNSA in the germline V gene. The CDR3 loop is CASSLNRGSDEQYF. CDR3 DNA sequence: TGTGCCAGCAGCTTAAACAGGGGATCAGACGAGCAGTACTTC. The whole variable domain, remainder taken from reference TRBV7-2 and TRBJ2-7, is GAGVSQSPSNKVTEKGKDVELRCDPISGHTALYWYRQSLGQGLEFLIYFQGNSAPDKSGLPSDRFSAERTGGSVSTLTIQRTQQEDSAVYLCASSLNRGSDEQYFGPGTRLTVT.

This clone ranks as medium-sized. This sample also contains other DNA sequences that code for the same CDR3. The chain joins TRBV7-3 to TRBJ1-2; 7 bases agree with TRBD1. Germline CDR1 and CDR2: SGHTA and FQGTGA. The CDR3 length is 13 residues. The V gene end was trimmed by 2 bases and the J gene end by 7 bases; junction bases not matched to a gene: 4. In nucleotides, the CDR3 is TGTGCCAGCAGCTTACGCCAGGGGGGTGGCTACACCTTC. Its translation is CASSLRQGGGYTF.

This clone was seen a single time. The rearrangement joins TRBV25-1 to TRBJ2-7, with TRBD1 matching 9 bases. Germline V gene data show CDR1 as MGHDK and CDR2 as SYGVNS. Trimming at V came to 2 bases and at J to 2 bases, leaving 13 bases not matched to a gene. The CDR3 runs 18 residues. Written as DNA, the CDR3 is TGTGCCAGCAGTGAAGGGCCCGGACAGGGGTTTTACCCCTACGAGCAGTACTTC. Protein: CASSEGPGQGFYPYEQYF.

This chain links TRBV5-1 with TRBJ2-2; TRBD1 might be the D (6 bases). Trimming took off 3 bases at V and 0 bases at J, with 9 bases between the two ends. This CDR3 spans 15 amino acids. CDR1 and CDR2 (germline): SGHRS, YFSETQ. The CDR3 DNA reads as TGCGCCAGCAGCTCCACAGGGACGAACACCGGGGAGCTGTTTTTT. Protein sequence: CASSSTGTNTGELFF.

This clone was seen only once. The gene calls are TRBV9 and TRBJ2-1, with 9 bases lining up with TRBD2. Germline CDR1 is SGDLS and CDR2 is YYNGEE. The junction had 6 bases not matched to a gene; V was cut back by 1 base and J by 4 bases. The CDR3 extends over 16 amino acids. In DNA form, the CDR3 reads TGTGCCAGCAGCGTATATTTAGCGGGGGCATACAATGAGCAGTTCTTC. Translation gives CASSVYLAGAYNEQFF.

CDR3 DNA sequence: TGTGCCAGCCCCCCCCGGGGGGCAGGGGAGCAGTACTTC. Its protein product is CASPPRGAGEQYF. V is TRBV6-6 and J is TRBJ2-7; tentative D call: TRBD2 (7 bases). CDR1 and CDR2 (germline): MNHNY, SVGAGI (reference sequence). The CDR3 loop spans 13 amino acids. Trimming took 8 bases from V and 7 from J, leaving 18 bases between them.

The chain joins TRBV15 to TRBJ1-5; D is uncertain. The V end was cut by 3 bases, the J end by 2 bases, with 14 bases between. Germline V gene data show CDR1 as LNHNV and CDR2 as YYDKDF (reference sequence). CDR3 size: 16 residues. The CDR3 nucleotides are TGTGCCACCAGCAGTCCTCAGACTCAGGGCAATCAGCCCCAGCATTTT. This encodes CATSSPQTQGNQPQHF.

This chain links TRBV29-1 with TRBJ2-1; TRBD2 matches at 15 bases. There are 12 residues in the CDR3. Germline lookup yields CDR1 SQVTM and CDR2 ANQGSEA. CDR3 protein: CSKGLAGGEQFF. The CDR3 nucleotides are TGCAGTAAGGGACTAGCGGGGGGTGAGCAGTTCTTC.

This clone showed up just a few times. V usage is TRBV7-9 and J usage is TRBJ1-2, with D hard to call. The CDR3 spans 14 residues. Trimming took 5 bases from V and 6 from J, leaving 16 bases between them. From germline, CDR1 is SEHNR and CDR2 FQNEAQ (reference sequence). The CDR3 DNA reads TGTGCCAGCAGCGCCGTCGCAGCGATGCATGGCTACACCTTC. Translation gives CASSAVAAMHGYTF.

Comment on this clone: A junction end diverges from the germline sequence, so it may reflect a read error. The chain recombines TRBV6-5 with TRBJ1-1; no definite D call. CDR1 is MNHEY, CDR2 SVGAGI, per germline. CDR3 size: 12 residues. The CDR3 region is CASSYSTLRVVF. In DNA form, the CDR3 reads TGTGCCAGCAGTTACTCGACCCTGCGCGTCGTCTTT.

This clone appeared a single time. The chain has TRBV19 and TRBJ2-7; 8 bases are shared with TRBD2. V dropped 6 bases and J dropped 3; count of bases not matched to a gene: 10. Germline lookup yields CDR1 LNHDA and CDR2 SQIVND (reference sequence). This CDR3 is 15 amino acids long. The CDR3 spells CASRAPGTRVYEQYF. CDR3 nucleotides: TGTGCCAGTAGAGCCCCCGGGACTAGGGTCTACGAGCAGTACTTC.

The chain recombines TRBV4-1 with TRBJ2-2, with 8 bases aligning to TRBD1. Germline CDR1 MGHRA, CDR2 YSYEKL. The V and J ends lost 0 bases and 1 base, in that order; junction bases with no gene match: 10. This CDR3 spans 19 amino acids. DNA for the CDR3: TGCGCCAGCAGCCAAGATAGGACGCGGACAGGGCAGAACACCGGGGAGCTGTTTTTT. The encoded protein is CASSQDRTRTGQNTGELFF.

This clone was found a few times. The chain combines TRBV9 with TRBJ2-1; D perhaps matches TRBD2 (7 bases). The CDR3 is 14 residues long. Germline V gene sequence: CDR1 SGDLS, CDR2 YYNGEE. Trimming pared 6 bases from V and 4 bases from J, leaving 14 bases between. Written as DNA, the CDR3 is TGTGCCAGCAATGCGGGGGCGATGTACAATGAGCAGTTCTTC. It codes for CASNAGAMYNEQFF.

The rearrangement links TRBV9 to TRBJ1-2; unclear D gene. The germline gives CDR1 SGDLS, CDR2 YYNGEE. The CDR3 has 15 amino acids. V lost 0 bases to trimming and J lost 3 bases, with 12 bases between them. DNA of the CDR3: TGTGCCAGCAGCGTAGCGTGGGTTAGGGACTATGGCTACACCTTC. Translation: CASSVAWVRDYGYTF.

CDR3 nucleotide sequence: TGTGCCAGCAGCGTAGGACAGGGGGCGGCGGGCTACACCTTC. Its protein is CASSVGQGAAGYTF. The chain employs TRBV9 and TRBJ1-2, with 10 bases that match TRBD1. The germline CDR1 and CDR2 sequences are SGDLS and YYNGEE. The V and J ends lost 0 bases and 8 bases, in that order; junction bases with no gene match: 4. The CDR3 covers 14 residues. The variable domain in full, completed from reference TRBV9 and TRBJ1-2, reads DSGVTQTPKHLITATGQRVTLRCSPRSGDLSVYWYQQSLDQGLQFLIQYYNGEERAKGNILERFSAQQFPDLHSELNLSSLELGDSALYFCASSVGQGAAGYTFGSGTRLTVV.

This chain uses TRBV10-3 with TRBJ2-7, with D possibly matching TRBD2 (6 bases). The V end was cut by 3 bases, the J end by 0 bases, with 21 bases between. This CDR3 region has 18 residues. Germline V CDR1 and CDR2: ENHRY, SYGVKD. The CDR3 DNA reads as TGTGCCATCAGTGATTATACCGGAGGGGCCCGCAGCTCCTACGAGCAGTACTTC. Encoded protein: CAISDYTGGARSSYEQYF.

The chain uses TRBV6-6 and TRBJ2-3; D may be TRBD1 (6 bases). The CDR3 loop spans 15 amino acids. Germline values: CDR1 MNHNY, CDR2 SVGAGI (reference sequence). V lost 2 bases and J lost 3, with 12 bases in between. The CDR3 reads CASSYGQGLTDTQYF. The CDR3 DNA is TGTGCCAGCAGTTACGGTCAGGGGCTGACAGATACGCAGTATTTT.

This chain joins TRBV10-3 and TRBJ2-7, with 7 nucleotides matching TRBD1. Unmatched junction bases numbered 17, after V lost 0 bases and J lost 0 bases. The CDR3 runs to 20 residues. CDR1 is ENHRY and CDR2 is SYGVKD in the germline V gene. The CDR3 protein is CAISESVLVSFPGGSYEQYF. Here the CDR3 DNA reads TGTGCCATCAGTGAGTCAGTCTTGGTGTCCTTCCCAGGGGGCTCCTACGAGCAGTACTTC.

The table lists this clone with a count of one. This chain joins TRBV10-3 and TRBJ2-1, with D perhaps TRBD2 (6 bases). V gave up 10 bases and J gave up 9 bases, with 16 bases separating them. The CDR3 is 12 amino acids. CDR1 and CDR2 from the germline V gene are ENHRY and SYGVKD. The CDR3 sequence is CATTSLAAEQFF. CDR3 nucleotides: TGTGCCACCACCTCGTTAGCGGCTGAGCAGTTCTTC.

The chain joins TRBV5-6 to TRBJ1-1; D gene unclear. Germline assignment: CDR1 SGHDT and CDR2 YYEEEE. The CDR3 is 15 amino acids. V lost 9 bases to trimming and J lost 1 base, with 19 bases between them. In DNA form, the CDR3 reads TGTGCCACCCAAGCAATAGGAGGAGGGAACACTGAAGCTTTCTTT. It is translated as CATQAIGGGNTEAFF.

V and J are TRBV4-2 and TRBJ2-3; a possible D gene is TRBD1 (7 bases). CDR3 length: 15 amino acids. Germline CDR1 is LGHNA and CDR2 is YNFKEQ. Trimming took off 6 bases at V and 2 bases at J, with 15 bases between the two ends. CDR3 sequence reads: CASSTEGQLTDTQYF. The CDR3 DNA reads as TGTGCCAGCAGTACGGAGGGACAGCTCACAGATACGCAGTATTTT.

This clone was seen just once. This chain uses TRBV9 with TRBJ1-5; no reliable D call. This CDR3 spans 14 amino acids. Deletions cut 3 bases from V and 0 bases from J, with 7 bases between. Germline assignment: CDR1 SGDLS and CDR2 YYNGEE. The chain's CDR3 is CASSAAYSNQPQHF. Written as DNA, the CDR3 is TGTGCCAGCAGCGCAGCGTATAGCAATCAGCCCCAGCATTTT.

J is TRBJ1-4 and V is TRBV7-9, with D perhaps matching TRBD1 (5 bases). Deletions cut 2 bases from V and 4 bases from J, with 11 bases between. The germline gives CDR1 SEHNR, CDR2 FQNEAQ (reference sequence). The CDR3 is 15 residues long. CDR3 bases: TGTGCCAGCAGCTTACTAGTGGGGGGTAATGAAAAACTGTTTTTT. Translating gives CASSLLVGGNEKLFF.

This chain links TRBV5-4 with TRBJ2-1, with D unclear. V lost 2 bases and J 8 bases, leaving 14 bases between the germline ends. This CDR3 comprises 14 residues. Germline V gene lookup returns CDR1 SGHNT and CDR2 YYREEE (reference sequence). As DNA, the CDR3 is TGTGCCAGCAGCTTAATTGGTAGGGTCCATGAGCAGTTCTTC. Residues: CASSLIGRVHEQFF. Together with reference TRBV5-4 and TRBJ2-1, the CDR3 gives the full variable domain: ETGVTQSPTHLIKTRGQQVTLRCSSQSGHNTVSWYQQALGQGPQFIFQYYREEENGRGNFPPRFSGLQFPNYSSELNVNALELDDSALYLCASSLIGRVHEQFFGPGTRLTVL.

The chain carries TRBV7-2 and TRBJ2-5; no clear D gene. The DNA end is a closer match to TRBJ2-7, so the J assignment may be wrong. The germline V gene encodes CDR1 SGHTA and CDR2 FQGNSA. This CDR3 is built from 15 residues. The CDR3 here is CASSLLGRTIDEQYF. In nucleotides, the CDR3 is TGTGCCAGCAGCTTACTGGGTCGGACGATCGACGAGCAGTACTTC.

This sequence joins TRBV5-1 and TRBJ2-1; 8 bases are a match to TRBD2. V dropped 4 bases and J dropped 5; count of bases not matched to a gene: 5. The CDR3 spans 14 residues. From germline, CDR1 is SGHRS and CDR2 YFSETQ. The CDR3 DNA sequence: TGCGCCAGCAGCCCTAGCGGGCCCAACAATGAGCAGTTCTTC. Amino acid sequence: CASSPSGPNNEQFF.

V gene TRBV6-4 combines with J gene TRBJ2-3, with D tentatively TRBD1 (5 bases). This CDR3 region has 15 residues. Between the trimmed V and J ends, which lost 6 bases and 2 bases, there was a span of 15 bases. CDR1 is MRHNA and CDR2 is SNTAGT in the germline V gene. As DNA, the CDR3 is TGTGCCAGCAGCGCAGGATTAGGGGTCACAGATACGCAGTATTTT. This sequence encodes CASSAGLGVTDTQYF.